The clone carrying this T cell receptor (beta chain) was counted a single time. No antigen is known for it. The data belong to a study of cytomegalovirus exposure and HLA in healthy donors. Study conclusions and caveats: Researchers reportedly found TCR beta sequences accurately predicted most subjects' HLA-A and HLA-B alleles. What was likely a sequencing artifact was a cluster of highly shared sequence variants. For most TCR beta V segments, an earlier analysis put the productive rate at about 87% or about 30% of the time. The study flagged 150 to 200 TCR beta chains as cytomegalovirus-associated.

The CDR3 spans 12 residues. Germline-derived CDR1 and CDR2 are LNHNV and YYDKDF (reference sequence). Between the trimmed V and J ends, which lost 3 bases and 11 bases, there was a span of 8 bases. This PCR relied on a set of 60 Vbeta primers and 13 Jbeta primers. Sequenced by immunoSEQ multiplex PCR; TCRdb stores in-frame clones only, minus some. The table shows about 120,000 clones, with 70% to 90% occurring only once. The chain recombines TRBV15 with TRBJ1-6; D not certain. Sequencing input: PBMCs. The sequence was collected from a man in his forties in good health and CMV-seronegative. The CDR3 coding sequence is TGTGCCACCAGCAGTGAACATACACCCCTCCACTTT. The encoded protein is CATSSEHTPLHF.